The 31 T cell receptor beta chains given below trace back to one sample, sequenced in a study of response to subunit inactivated influenza vaccine. Each CDR3 protein is one row after TCRdb ran MiXCR on the RT-PCR reads. The data contain about 540,000 distinct CDR3 sequences, approximately 24% of them singletons. These data are also associated with another study on T cells expressing NK-cell markers. Per that study: The TCR beta cDNA came from 5'RACE template switching with UMIs.

This specimen was CD4+ T cells sorted from PBMCs, taken about 11 days after vaccination. These TCRs come from a man aged 45-65 years who received an inactivated influenza vaccine.

In its sample, this clonotype was seen a few times. The V gene is TRBV28, the J gene TRBJ2-7, with 8 nucleotides matching TRBD1. After removal of 7 bases from V and 3 bases from J, the junction contained 5 bases not matched to a gene. The germline V gene has CDR1 MDHEN and CDR2 SYDVKM. There are 13 residues in the CDR3. CDR3 coding DNA: TGTGCCAGCACCCGGGACAGGTTCTACGAGCAGTACTTC. Residues: CASTRDRFYEQYF.

The chain carries TRBV20-1 and TRBJ2-7; D remains unclear. The germline CDR1 and CDR2 sequences are DFQATT and SNEGSKA (reference sequence). Trimming shortened V by 3 bases and J by 2 bases, and 11 bases separated the two germline ends. The CDR3 is made up of 13 amino acids. CDR3 amino acids: CSASAKGPYEQYF. For the CDR3, the DNA is TGCAGTGCTAGCGCGAAGGGTCCCTACGAGCAGTACTTC.

This clonotype was seen only a few times. V and J are TRBV20-1 and TRBJ2-7; D remains ambiguous. There are 11 residues in the CDR3. CDR1 is DFQATT and CDR2 is SNEGSKA in the germline V gene (reference sequence). V lost 5 bases and J 6 bases, leaving 11 bases between the germline ends. The CDR3 DNA reads TGCAGTGCTGCCACCTCCCGCGAGCAGTACTTC. This codes for CSAATSREQYF.

This clonotype has ten or more counts. The gene calls are TRBV20-1 and TRBJ2-5, with 7 bases aligning to TRBD2. Germline loops: CDR1 DFQATT, CDR2 SNEGSKA (reference sequence). With V trimmed by 4 bases and J by 5 bases, 7 bases remained unmatched. CDR3 size: 13 residues. CDR3 in DNA: TGCAGTGCTATCGGGAGGAGTTCCGAGACCCAGTACTTC. Translated: CSAIGRSSETQYF.

This clonotype came up a few times. Compared with germline, one end of the junction differs, possibly owing to a read error. This chain links TRBV4-1 with TRBJ2-1; 9 positions match TRBD2. The CDR3 length is 16 residues. Germline V lookup: CDR1 MGHRA, CDR2 YSYEKL. CDR3 amino acids: CASSQPLLAGNNEQFF. For the CDR3, the DNA is TGCGCCAGTAGCCAACCCTTACTAGCGGGTAACAATGAGCAGTTCTTC.

The J gene is TRBJ1-4, the V gene TRBV7-2, with D perhaps matching TRBD1 (5 bases). The V end lost 5 bases, the J end lost 4 bases, and 8 bases lay between the germline ends. The germline V gene has CDR1 SGHTA and CDR2 FQGNSA. The CDR3 loop spans 13 amino acids. In nucleotides, the CDR3 is TGTGCCAGCAGCCGACAGCGTAATGAAAAACTGTTTTTT. Its translation is CASSRQRNEKLFF.

The table lists this clonotype with a count of one. The V and J genes are TRBV7-2 and TRBJ1-1; D unclear. Germline V gene data show CDR1 as SGHTA and CDR2 as FQGNSA. V gave up 5 bases and J gave up 10 bases, with 17 bases separating them. This CDR3 has 13 residues. CDR3 in DNA: TGTGCCAGCAGCCGCGACGGGGATGGTTTAGCTTTCTTT. Protein product: CASSRDGDGLAFF. Full variable domain (outside the CDR3, taken from reference TRBV7-2 and TRBJ1-1): GAGVSQSPSNKVTEKGKDVELRCDPISGHTALYWYRQSLGQGLEFLIYFQGNSAPDKSGLPSDRFSAERTGGSVSTLTIQRTQQEDSAVYLCASSRDGDGLAFFGQGTRLTVV.

J is TRBJ2-7 and V is TRBV4-1; no firm D call. The V end was cut by 0 bases, the J end by 0 bases, with 15 bases between. This CDR3 comprises 17 residues. The germline V gene encodes CDR1 MGHRA and CDR2 YSYEKL. The CDR3 loop reads CASSQEGTRGISYEQYF. The CDR3 DNA reads as TGCGCCAGCAGCCAAGAAGGTACCAGAGGCATCTCCTACGAGCAGTACTTC.

The table lists this clonotype with many counts. The CDR3 DNA sequence: TGTGCCAGCAGTGAAGTGGACGAGCAGTACTTC. It encodes CASSEVDEQYF. The chain carries TRBV25-1 and TRBJ2-7; no firm D call. Germline V lookup: CDR1 MGHDK, CDR2 SYGVNS. The CDR3 contains 11 residues. Trimming removed 2 bases at V and 5 bases at J, with 4 bases between.

This chain uses TRBV4-2 with TRBJ1-6, with TRBD1 as a possible D gene (6 bases). V was clipped by 5 bases and J by 9 bases, with 11 bases between them. CDR1 is LGHNA and CDR2 is YNFKEQ in the germline V gene. The CDR3 runs 13 residues. The CDR3: CASSVTGISPLHF. CDR3 coding DNA: TGTGCCAGCAGCGTTACAGGGATTTCACCCCTCCACTTT.

This clonotype has a handful of counts. The V gene is TRBV24-1, the J gene TRBJ2-3, with TRBD2 identical over 10 bases. Per germline, CDR1 KGHDR and CDR2 SFDVKD. The CDR3 has 18 residues. V lost 3 bases to trimming and J lost 0 bases; unmatched junction nucleotides: 8. CDR3 DNA sequence: TGTGCCACCAGTGATCCACTTAGGACTAGCGGAAGCACAGATACGCAGTATTTT. The encoded protein is CATSDPLRTSGSTDTQYF.

The chain employs TRBV9 and TRBJ1-1; the D is unclear. CDR1 is SGDLS, CDR2 YYNGEE, per germline. V was shortened by 0 bases and J by 2 bases, with 14 bases between the two germline ends. The CDR3 length is 16 residues. CDR3 loop: CASSVGLQSSNTEAFF. The CDR3 bases are TGTGCCAGCAGCGTAGGATTACAGAGTTCTAACACTGAAGCTTTCTTT.

The rearrangement joins TRBV7-8 to TRBJ2-5, with 8 bases aligning to TRBD2. J gave up 5 bases and V 0 bases, and 5 bases lay outside the gene matches. CDR3 size: 15 residues. The germline gives CDR1 SGHVS, CDR2 FQNEAQ. CDR3 protein: CASSLAGTSIETQYF. In DNA form, the CDR3 reads TGTGCCAGCAGCTTAGCGGGGACTAGTATTGAGACCCAGTACTTC.

The sample holds a few counts of this clonotype. The rearrangement links TRBV6-1 to TRBJ1-2; D gene uncertain. This CDR3 is built from 14 residues. Trimming cost V 7 bases and J 8 bases, with 20 bases left between them. Germline CDR1 reads MNHNS; CDR2 reads SASEGT. This CDR3 reads CASNVGPSHEGYTF. The CDR3 nucleotides are TGTGCCAGCAACGTTGGTCCTTCCCACGAGGGCTACACCTTC.

This clonotype was seen a few times. This rearrangement joins TRBV12-3 or TRBV12-4 to TRBJ1-5; 8 nucleotides agree with TRBD1. The V segment lost 6 bases and the J segment 2 bases; nucleotides outside the gene matches: 6. This CDR3 region has 15 residues. The CDR3 bases are TGTGCCAGCAGCGGACAGGGCGGGGGCAATCAGCCCCAGCATTTT. Translating it yields CASSGQGGGNQPQHF.

This clonotype was picked up a small number of times. The chain couples TRBV7-8 to TRBJ2-4; D might be TRBD1 (6 bases). The CDR3 extends over 16 amino acids. The germline CDR1 and CDR2 sequences are SGHVS and FQNEAQ. Trimming removed 5 bases from V and 0 bases from J, with 14 bases in between. The CDR3 protein is CASSEGHQLAKNIQYF. The CDR3, as DNA: TGTGCCAGCAGCGAGGGACACCAGCTAGCCAAAAACATTCAGTACTTC.

The V gene is TRBV9, the J gene TRBJ1-2; a weak D match, TRBD1 (5 bases). The CDR3 runs to 13 residues. Trimming cost V 0 bases and J 7 bases, with 10 bases left between them. Germline CDR1 and CDR2: SGDLS and YYNGEE. The CDR3 sequence is CASSVAGSSGYTF. CDR3 coding DNA: TGTGCCAGCAGCGTAGCAGGGTCGAGTGGCTACACCTTC.

The CDR3: CASRAPGTGGETQYF. CDR3 coding DNA: TGTGCCAGCAGAGCCCCCGGGACAGGGGGGGAGACCCAGTACTTC. V is TRBV12-3 or TRBV12-4 and J is TRBJ2-5, with 11 positions matching TRBD1. This CDR3 spans 15 amino acids. V lost 6 bases to trimming and J lost 5 bases; unmatched junction nucleotides: 8.

The sample holds many counts of this clonotype. This chain connects TRBV11-2 to TRBJ2-7, with TRBD2 matching over 10 bases. The germline V gene encodes CDR1 SGHAT and CDR2 FQNNGV. V shed 1 base and J 3 bases; nucleotides not matched to a gene: 0. The CDR3 is 14 residues long. In DNA, the CDR3 is TGTGCCAGCAGCTTAGGACTAGCGGGCTACGAGCAGTACTTC. It encodes CASSLGLAGYEQYF. Full variable domain (rest looked up from reference TRBV11-2 and TRBJ2-7): EAGVAQSPRYKIIEKRQSVAFWCNPISGHATLYWYQQILGQGPKLLIQFQNNGVVDDSQLPKDRFSAERLKGVDSTLKIQPAKLEDSAVYLCASSLGLAGYEQYFGPGTRLTVT.

To note about this clonotype: At one end, the junction sequence differs from germline, possibly due to a read error. The rearrangement joins TRBV29-1 to TRBJ2-5, with TRBD2 identical over 10 bases. Germline CDR1 SQVTM, CDR2 ANQGSEA. The length of the CDR3 is 13 residues. CDR3 protein: CSGALAGQDTQYF. The CDR3 nucleotides read TGCAGCGGGGCACTAGCGGGGCAAGACACCCAGTACTTC.

This clonotype was recorded a few times. V is TRBV6-5 and J is TRBJ2-1; weak D call: TRBD2 (7 bases). Looked up from germline, CDR1 is MNHEY and CDR2 is SVGAGI. The CDR3 has 16 amino acids. Trimming shortened V by 0 bases and J by 4 bases, and 13 bases separated the two germline ends. The CDR3: CASSYSGAGVYNEQFF. The CDR3 coding sequence is TGTGCCAGCAGTTACTCGGGGGCGGGAGTGTACAATGAGCAGTTCTTC.

The sample holds many counts of this clonotype. This sequence joins TRBV4-1 and TRBJ2-2, with D hard to call. Per the germline V gene, CDR1 is MGHRA and CDR2 is YSYEKL. CDR3 length: 16 residues. Trimming removed 0 bases at V and 0 bases at J, with 8 bases between. Here the CDR3 DNA reads TGCGCCAGCAGCCAAGATCGGGCCGCGAACACCGGGGAGCTGTTTTTT. Its protein is CASSQDRAANTGELFF.

The CDR3 DNA is TGTGCCAGCAGTATTGGACAGTTTGAAGCTTTCTTT. Its translation: CASSIGQFEAFF. V is TRBV12-3 or TRBV12-4 and J is TRBJ1-1; D is possibly TRBD1 (6 bases). The V end was cut by 5 bases, the J end by 7 bases, with 11 bases between. CDR3 size: 12 residues.

This clonotype was seen repeatedly, ten times or more. This sequence joins TRBV12-3 or TRBV12-4 and TRBJ1-2; TRBD1 matches 9 bases. CDR3 length: 15 amino acids. Unmatched junction bases numbered 13, after V lost 4 bases and J lost 10 bases. The CDR3 bases are TGTGCCAGCAGTTCTCGGACAGGGGAAAGCTTTGTCTACACCTTC. Translated, it gives CASSSRTGESFVYTF.

The chain joins TRBV7-9 to TRBJ2-5; 7 bases match TRBD2. Germline CDR1 SEHNR, CDR2 FQNEAQ (reference sequence). J gave up 5 bases and V 5 bases, and 14 bases lay outside the gene matches. The CDR3 loop spans 16 amino acids. The CDR3 region has the DNA TGTGCCAGCAGCACCCCGGGACTACAAATCGTGGAGACCCAGTACTTC. Translation gives CASSTPGLQIVETQYF.

CDR3 residues: CASSVRTGDNEQFF. As DNA, the CDR3 is TGTGCCAGCAGTGTTAGGACAGGGGACAATGAGCAGTTCTTC. The V call is TRBV2, the J call TRBJ2-1; 9 nucleotides agree with TRBD1. The CDR3 length is 14 residues. CDR1 SNHLY and CDR2 FYNNEI come from the germline V gene. V lost 4 bases and J lost 5; bases outside the gene matches: 3.

This clonotype has just a few counts. This chain joins TRBV3-1 and TRBJ2-7, with D possibly matching TRBD1 (6 bases). The germline V gene encodes CDR1 LGHDT and CDR2 YNNKEL (reference sequence). The CDR3 extends over 14 amino acids. V was shortened by 4 bases and J by 4 bases, with 14 bases between the two germline ends. The CDR3 DNA reads TGTGCCAGCAGCCGCCCGGGACACCGATACGAGCAGTACTTC. This sequence encodes CASSRPGHRYEQYF.

This clonotype was detected only a few times. The chain uses TRBV10-3 and TRBJ2-3; TRBD2 agrees at 8 bases. Losses at the gene ends were 10 bases for V and 4 bases for J; bases not matched to a gene: 10. This CDR3 has 14 amino acids. CDR1 is ENHRY, CDR2 SYGVKD, per germline. The CDR3 sequence is CATGDGGAADTQYF. In DNA form, the CDR3 reads TGTGCCACAGGGGACGGGGGGGCCGCAGATACGCAGTATTTT.

The chain employs TRBV20-1 and TRBJ2-7; maybe TRBD2 (5 bases). Germline V CDR1 and CDR2: DFQATT, SNEGSKA (reference sequence). This CDR3 is built from 12 residues. Trimming shortened V by 6 bases and J by 2 bases, and 11 bases separated the two germline ends. The CDR3 DNA reads as TGCAGTGCGGAGACGGGGACCTACGAGCAGTACTTC. It yields the protein CSAETGTYEQYF.

This clonotype occurred many times. The chain employs TRBV7-2 and TRBJ1-2; D uncertain. Trimming left V 3 bases short and J 7 bases short, with 6 bases between. The germline CDR1 and CDR2 sequences are SGHTA and FQGNSA. CDR3 length: 11 amino acids. The CDR3 coding sequence is TGTGCCAGCAGCTTTCAAGGTGGCTACACCTTC. Translating gives CASSFQGGYTF.

V is TRBV20-1 and J is TRBJ1-1; TRBD1 matches at 7 bases. Germline loops: CDR1 DFQATT, CDR2 SNEGSKA (reference sequence). This CDR3 has 15 residues. V lost 0 bases to trimming and J lost 4 bases; unmatched junction nucleotides: 8. The CDR3 DNA reads as TGCAGTGCTAGAGACCCTAGACAGGGACGCACTGAAGCTTTCTTT. It encodes CSARDPRQGRTEAFF.